The T cell receptor (beta chain) described here comes from a study of molecular identifiers for immune sequencing clone quantification. With 1 base removed from V and 5 bases from J, the gap between germline ends came to 24 bases. This CDR3 spans 19 amino acids. CDR1 is SGHVS and CDR2 is FNYEAQ in the germline V gene. From the PCR reads, TCRdb called clonotypes with MiXCR, one entry per CDR3 protein. This sample has some 2,300 distinct CDR3 sequences, with around 24% found just once. Relative to its sample, this clonotype is medium-sized. Its antigen is undetermined. Findings and caveats of the study: Among 800,000 to 1,000,000 naive cells, spiked Jurkat TCR RNA from a single cell was reportedly detectable. Clones exceeding 20 RNA copies carried over 99% of effector molecules but under 1% of naive-cell molecules.

Naive CD8 T cells were sorted, and the gate applied was CD8+CD4-CCR7+CD45RA+. This TCR came from a human donor in good health. Some libraries in this study had Jurkat cell RNA spiked in. The chain has TRBV7-6 and TRBJ2-1, with D possibly TRBD1 on 6 matching bases. Sequencing input: naive CD8+ T cells from blood, with Jurkat cell RNA spiked in. Described subset: FACS-sorted CD8+CD4-CCR7+CD45RA+ naive T cells. CDR3 coding DNA: TGTGCCAGCAGCTTAGTTCTACCCCCTACAGGGAAAGGAGACAATGAGCAGTTCTTC. Amino acids: CASSLVLPPTGKGDNEQFF.